This T cell receptor (beta chain) originates from a study of cytomegalovirus exposure and HLA in healthy donors. The PCR made use of 60 Vbeta and 13 Jbeta primers. Assay: immunoSEQ multiplex PCR; the TCRdb copy retains only in-frame clones and omits some. The sample carries about 160,000 clones, roughly 84% recorded once. About this clone itself: The antigen remains undetermined.

Study-level results: Relative to the roughly 640-donor mean, N-insertions were reportedly fewer in an Asian-associated ancestry cluster in a later analysis. Cytomegalovirus-associated TCR beta chains were listed, numbering under 200.

Donors had nominal health at sampling but likely had unrecorded immune exposures. Trimming took 3 bases from V and 8 from J; bases not matched to a gene: 13. CDR1 and CDR2 (germline): SQVTM, ANQGSEA. This CDR3 has 15 residues. This receptor was obtained from a man aged 25-45 years in good health and CMV-seronegative. J is TRBJ2-3 and V is TRBV29-1, with TRBD1 identical over 8 bases. Source material: PBMCs. The CDR3 protein is CSVDGPGQDHATQYF. The CDR3 coding sequence is TGCAGCGTTGACGGGCCGGGACAGGATCATGCTACGCAGTATTTT.